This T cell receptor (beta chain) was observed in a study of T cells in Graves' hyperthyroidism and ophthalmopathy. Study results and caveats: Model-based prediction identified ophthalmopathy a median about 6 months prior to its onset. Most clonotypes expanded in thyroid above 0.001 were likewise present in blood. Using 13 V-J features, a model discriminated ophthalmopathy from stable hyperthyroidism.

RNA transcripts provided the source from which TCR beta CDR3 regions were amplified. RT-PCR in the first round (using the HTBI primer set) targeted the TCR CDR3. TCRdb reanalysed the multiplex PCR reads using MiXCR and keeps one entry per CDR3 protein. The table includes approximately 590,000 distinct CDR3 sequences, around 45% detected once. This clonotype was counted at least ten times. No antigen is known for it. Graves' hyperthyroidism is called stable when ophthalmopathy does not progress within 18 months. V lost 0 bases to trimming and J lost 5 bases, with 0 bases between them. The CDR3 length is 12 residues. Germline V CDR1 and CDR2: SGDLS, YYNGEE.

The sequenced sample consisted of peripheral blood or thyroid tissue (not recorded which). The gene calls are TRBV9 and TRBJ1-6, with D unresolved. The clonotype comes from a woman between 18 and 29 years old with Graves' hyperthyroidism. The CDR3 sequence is CASSVDNSPLHF. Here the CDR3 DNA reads TGTGCCAGCAGCGTAGATAATTCACCCCTCCACTTT.